A single sample gave rise to the 3 T cell receptor beta chains below, sequenced in a study of blood T cell repertoires in COVID-19. The protocol was immunoSEQ multiplex PCR, while the TCRdb copy is restricted to in-frame clones and leaves out a portion. The data contain about 45,000 clones, about 86% of them seen just once; the ten biggest clones take up around 8.5%. The source material was peripheral blood. These receptors were collected from a human donor in a cohort sampled during active COVID-19.

The V gene is TRBV6-6, the J gene TRBJ1-3, with D possibly being TRBD1 (6 bases). The CDR3 extends over 13 amino acids. Trimming removed 8 bases from V and 2 bases from J, with 10 bases in between. In germline, CDR1 is MNHNY, CDR2 SVGAGI (reference sequence). The CDR3 DNA is TGTGCCAGCGGGCCAGGGGCTGGAAACACCATATATTTT. The encoded protein is CASGPGAGNTIYF.

The rearrangement links TRBV19 to TRBJ2-7, with 10 positions matching TRBD1. Germline V gives CDR1 LNHDA, CDR2 SQIVND (reference sequence). The V and J ends lost 5 bases and 1 base, in that order; junction bases with no gene match: 5. This CDR3 has 15 residues. The CDR3 DNA follows: TGTGCCAGTAGTTCTGGGACAGGGGCTTCCTACGAGCAGTACTTC. Its translation is CASSSGTGASYEQYF.

The CDR3 nucleotides are TGTGCCAGCAGCTCCGGACTGGTGGAGACCCAGTACTTC. Translated: CASSSGLVETQYF. This chain uses TRBV11-2 with TRBJ2-5, with D perhaps TRBD2 (5 bases). Trimming removed 4 bases at V and 5 bases at J, with 11 bases between. The germline CDR1 and CDR2 sequences are SGHAT and FQNNGV. The CDR3 sequence is 13 residues long.